One sample yielded the 25 T cell receptor beta chains listed below, sequenced in a study of T cell responses to AZD1222 COVID-19 vaccine. Profiled with immunoSEQ multiplex PCR; TCRdb holds only in-frame clones, not every one. The table shows about 120,000 clones, with 70% to 90% occurring only once. Sequencing was performed on peripheral blood, taken on day 0 of AZD1222 vaccination. These receptors all stem from an adult in good health.

V gene TRBV5-1 combines with J gene TRBJ2-7, with D maybe TRBD2 (6 bases). Trimming took 2 bases from V and 6 from J, leaving 12 bases between them. Germline V gives CDR1 SGHRS, CDR2 YFSETQ. The CDR3 is made up of 13 amino acids. CDR3 DNA: TGCGCCAGCAGCTTAGTGGAGGGACCCGAGCAGTACTTC. Translating it yields CASSLVEGPEQYF.

By proportion, this clone is medium-sized. The rearrangement joins TRBV9 to TRBJ2-1; tentative D call: TRBD2 (6 bases). V was shortened by 0 bases and J by 2 bases, with 15 bases between the two germline ends. CDR1 SGDLS and CDR2 YYNGEE come from the germline V gene. There are 17 residues in the CDR3. The CDR3 region is CASSVASRRGAYNEQFF. The CDR3 region has the DNA TGTGCCAGCAGCGTAGCTAGTCGTCGCGGGGCCTACAATGAGCAGTTCTTC.

The chain combines TRBV9 with TRBJ2-1, with D perhaps assigned TRBD1 or TRBD2 (5 bases each). The length of the CDR3 is 12 residues. Trimming left V 5 bases short and J 5 bases short, with 8 bases between. CDR1 and CDR2 from the germline V gene are SGDLS and YYNGEE. CDR3 in amino acids: CASRGENNEQFF. The CDR3 DNA sequence: TGTGCCAGCAGGGGGGAAAACAATGAGCAGTTCTTC.

The genes are TRBV28 and TRBJ1-5; D call uncertain. Germline V lookup: CDR1 MDHEN, CDR2 SYDVKM. This CDR3 has 14 amino acids. With 6 bases removed from V and 0 bases from J, the gap between germline ends came to 9 bases. This CDR3 is CASSLKYSNQPQHF. Here the CDR3 DNA reads TGTGCCAGCAGCTTGAAGTATAGCAATCAGCCCCAGCATTTT.

This chain links TRBV6-1 with TRBJ2-7, with a weak D call TRBD2 (6 bases). CDR3 length: 16 amino acids. CDR1 and CDR2 from the germline V gene are MNHNS and SASEGT. The V end lost 5 bases, the J end lost 0 bases, and 17 bases lay between the germline ends. The CDR3 reads CASSQGGRRGSYEQYF. CDR3 nucleotide sequence: TGTGCCAGCAGTCAAGGAGGACGGAGGGGCTCCTACGAGCAGTACTTC.

V and J are TRBV24-1 and TRBJ1-2; D unclear. In germline, CDR1 is KGHDR, CDR2 SFDVKD. This CDR3 comprises 11 residues. V lost 7 bases and J 5 bases, leaving 7 bases between the germline ends. The CDR3 nucleotides are TGTGCCACCAGCCTCCCGTATGGCTACACCTTC. Amino acids: CATSLPYGYTF.

V and J are TRBV3-1 (or the pseudogene TRBV3-2) and TRBJ1-1; D call uncertain. V gave up 2 bases and J gave up 0 bases, with 4 bases separating them. The length of the CDR3 is 13 residues. Germline V gene data show CDR1 as LGHDT and CDR2 as YNNKEL (reference sequence). CDR3 region: CASSQQLNTEAFF. CDR3 in DNA: TGTGCCAGCAGCCAACAACTGAACACTGAAGCTTTCTTT.

The rearrangement links TRBV19 to TRBJ2-7; D unclear. V was trimmed by 6 bases and J by 0 bases, leaving 18 bases between them. CDR1 is LNHDA and CDR2 is SQIVND in the germline V gene (reference sequence). The CDR3 has 16 amino acids. The CDR3 DNA reads as TGTGCCAGTAGCCCTCGGGCGGCTACCCGCTCCTACGAGCAGTACTTC. This translates into CASSPRAATRSYEQYF. Complete variable domain (other parts from reference TRBV19 and TRBJ2-7): DGGITQSPKYLFRKEGQNVTLSCEQNLNHDAMYWYRQDPGQGLRLIYYSQIVNDFQKGDIAEGYSVSREKKESFPLTVTSAQKNPTAFYLCASSPRAATRSYEQYFGPGTRLTVT.

The chain is built from TRBV5-8 and TRBJ1-2, with D hard to call. The CDR3 length is 11 residues. Germline V gene sequence: CDR1 SGHTS, CDR2 YDEGEE. Trimming cost V 4 bases and J 7 bases, with 8 bases left between them. CDR3 in amino acids: CASSAVTGYTF. CDR3 nucleotide sequence: TGTGCCAGCAGCGCGGTTACTGGCTACACCTTC.

This chain links TRBV20-1 with TRBJ1-1; D gene uncertain. Germline CDR1 DFQATT, CDR2 SNEGSKA (reference sequence). V lost 3 bases and J 12 bases, leaving 11 bases between the germline ends. The CDR3 consists of 10 residues. DNA of the CDR3: TGCAGTGCTAGCTCCAGAATGTCTTTCTTT. It yields the protein CSASSRMSFF.

The V and J genes are TRBV29-1 and TRBJ1-2, with 8 bases aligning to TRBD1. The V and J ends lost 2 bases and 3 bases, in that order; junction bases with no gene match: 8. Germline CDR1 and CDR2: SQVTM and ANQGSEA. The CDR3 has 15 residues. CDR3 bases: TGCAGCGTTGAAATTGTGGACAGGGCCTACTATGGCTACACCTTC. It yields the protein CSVEIVDRAYYGYTF.

The V gene is TRBV7-6, the J gene TRBJ1-4; D gene unclear. With 0 bases removed from V and 4 bases from J, the gap between germline ends came to 9 bases. The CDR3 is 15 residues long. Germline CDR1 SGHVS, CDR2 FNYEAQ. The CDR3 nucleotides are TGTGCCAGCAGCTTAGCGTCTACCTATAATGAAAAACTGTTTTTT. This gives the protein CASSLASTYNEKLFF.

This clone was picked up a small number of times. The genes are TRBV2 and TRBJ1-6; TRBD1 might be the D (5 bases). Trimming took 8 bases from V and 9 from J, leaving 23 bases between them. Germline values: CDR1 SNHLY, CDR2 FYNNEI. The CDR3 extends over 16 amino acids. CDR3 sequence (DNA): TGTGCCAGCTTTGAGAGATGGGGCAGGGAAGGTTCACCCCTCCACTTT. Protein sequence: CASFERWGREGSPLHF.

The chain uses TRBV24-1 and TRBJ1-2; TRBD1 agrees at 7 bases. Germline values: CDR1 KGHDR, CDR2 SFDVKD. J gave up 0 bases and V 4 bases, and 4 bases lay outside the gene matches. The CDR3 length is 15 residues. The CDR3 region has the DNA TGTGCCACCAGTGACTACAGGGGCCCTAACTATGGCTACACCTTC. Encoded protein: CATSDYRGPNYGYTF.

The chain joins TRBV3-1 (or the pseudogene TRBV3-2) to TRBJ1-5; D call uncertain. Per germline, CDR1 LGHDT and CDR2 YNNKEL (reference sequence). The CDR3 extends over 15 amino acids. V was cut by 4 bases and J by 0 bases, with 10 bases left in between. In nucleotides, the CDR3 is TGTGCCAGCAGCCTCTCCAGTTATAGCAATCAGCCCCAGCATTTT. Translated, it gives CASSLSSYSNQPQHF.

The chain combines TRBV27 with TRBJ2-6, with D possibly being TRBD1 (6 bases). CDR1 and CDR2 (germline): MNHEY, SMNVEV (reference sequence). V was cut by 1 base and J by 0 bases, with 19 bases left in between. The CDR3 sequence is 20 residues long. The CDR3, as DNA: TGTGCCAGCAGTTTATGGAATGAGGACAGTAAAAACTCTGGGGCCAACGTCCTGACTTTC. Encoded protein: CASSLWNEDSKNSGANVLTF.

The chain has TRBV4-1 and TRBJ2-2, with D tentatively TRBD1 (6 bases). CDR1 MGHRA and CDR2 YSYEKL come from the germline V gene. The CDR3 totals 15 residues. The ends were cut back, 4 bases at V and 1 base at J, with 10 bases in the middle. CDR3 nucleotides: TGCGCCAGCAGCCTCGAGGGGGTGAACACCGGGGAGCTGTTTTTT. Translation gives CASSLEGVNTGELFF.

J is TRBJ2-5 and V is TRBV7-2; possible D gene TRBD1, 5 bases. The CDR3 loop spans 14 amino acids. V lost 3 bases and J lost 0, with 8 bases in between. The germline V gene encodes CDR1 SGHTA and CDR2 FQGNSA. CDR3 region: CASSLGLHQETQYF. CDR3 sequence (DNA): TGTGCCAGCAGCTTGGGGCTGCACCAAGAGACCCAGTACTTC. Combining the CDR3 with reference TRBV7-2 and TRBJ2-5 gives the whole variable domain GAGVSQSPSNKVTEKGKDVELRCDPISGHTALYWYRQSLGQGLEFLIYFQGNSAPDKSGLPSDRFSAERTGGSVSTLTIQRTQQEDSAVYLCASSLGLHQETQYFGPGTRLLVL.

The V and J genes are TRBV7-9 and TRBJ1-6; 8 positions agree with TRBD1. Germline loops: CDR1 SEHNR, CDR2 FQNEAQ (reference sequence). There are 15 residues in the CDR3. After removal of 1 base from V and 9 bases from J, the junction contained 5 bases not matched to a gene. The DNA for the CDR3 is TGTGCCAGCAGCTTAGACCGGACAGGGTCTTCACCCCTCCACTTT. It codes for CASSLDRTGSSPLHF.

This clone is a singleton in its sample. V and J are TRBV7-2 and TRBJ2-1, with 9 nucleotides matching TRBD2. Trimming removed 5 bases from V and 6 bases from J; junction bases left unmatched: 8. The V gene's germline CDR1 is SGHTA and CDR2 FQGNSA. The CDR3 is 15 residues long. This CDR3 reads CASSKPGLAGNEQFF. CDR3 DNA sequence: TGTGCCAGCAGCAAACCGGGACTAGCTGGCAATGAGCAGTTCTTC.

CDR3 in DNA: TGCGCCAGCAGTTCTACCGCCGTGGGTCCGCCCACCGGGGAGCTGTTTTTT. This gives the protein CASSSTAVGPPTGELFF. The chain uses TRBV5-1 and TRBJ2-2; D not resolved. CDR3 length: 17 residues. Between the trimmed V and J ends, which lost 5 bases and 4 bases, there was a span of 21 bases. CDR1 is SGHRS and CDR2 is YFSETQ in the germline V gene.

This clone appeared many times. The chain carries TRBV27 and TRBJ1-4; D is unresolved. Trimming left V 3 bases short and J 10 bases short, with 6 bases between. This CDR3 spans 11 amino acids. CDR1 and CDR2 from the germline V gene are MNHEY and SMNVEV (reference sequence). The CDR3 nucleotides are TGTGCCAGCAGTTTCAGCGGAAAACTGTTTTTT. It codes for CASSFSGKLFF.

This rearrangement joins TRBV7-7 to TRBJ2-1; D may match TRBD1 or TRBD2 (5 bases each). V was shortened by 5 bases and J by 7 bases, with 18 bases between the two germline ends. This CDR3 region has 15 residues. The germline gives CDR1 SSHAT, CDR2 FNYEAQ (reference sequence). The CDR3 loop is CASSATGTVLNEQFF. DNA of the CDR3: TGTGCCAGCAGCGCCACCGGGACCGTCCTAAATGAGCAGTTCTTC. The variable domain in full, completed from reference TRBV7-7 and TRBJ2-1, reads GAGVSQSPRYKVTKRGQDVTLRCDPISSHATLYWYQQALGQGPEFLTYFNYEAQPDKSGLPSDRFSAERPEGSISTLTIQRTEQRDSAMYRCASSATGTVLNEQFFGPGTRLTVL.

This rearrangement joins TRBV4-1 to TRBJ1-2, with TRBD1 matching 11 bases. V was clipped by 1 base and J by 8 bases; unmatched bases: 3. This CDR3 is 14 amino acids long. CDR1 MGHRA and CDR2 YSYEKL come from the germline V gene. The CDR3 loop reads CASSQGDRGRGYTF. CDR3 coding DNA: TGCGCCAGCAGCCAAGGGGACAGGGGGAGAGGCTACACCTTC.

The chain employs TRBV7-9 and TRBJ2-5, with D perhaps matching TRBD1 (7 bases). Per the germline V gene, CDR1 is SEHNR and CDR2 is FQNEAQ (reference sequence). V gave up 5 bases and J gave up 2 bases, with 15 bases separating them. This CDR3 contains 15 residues. This CDR3 reads CASSTGVGGQETQYF. The CDR3 DNA follows: TGTGCCAGCAGCACAGGGGTCGGGGGACAAGAGACCCAGTACTTC.